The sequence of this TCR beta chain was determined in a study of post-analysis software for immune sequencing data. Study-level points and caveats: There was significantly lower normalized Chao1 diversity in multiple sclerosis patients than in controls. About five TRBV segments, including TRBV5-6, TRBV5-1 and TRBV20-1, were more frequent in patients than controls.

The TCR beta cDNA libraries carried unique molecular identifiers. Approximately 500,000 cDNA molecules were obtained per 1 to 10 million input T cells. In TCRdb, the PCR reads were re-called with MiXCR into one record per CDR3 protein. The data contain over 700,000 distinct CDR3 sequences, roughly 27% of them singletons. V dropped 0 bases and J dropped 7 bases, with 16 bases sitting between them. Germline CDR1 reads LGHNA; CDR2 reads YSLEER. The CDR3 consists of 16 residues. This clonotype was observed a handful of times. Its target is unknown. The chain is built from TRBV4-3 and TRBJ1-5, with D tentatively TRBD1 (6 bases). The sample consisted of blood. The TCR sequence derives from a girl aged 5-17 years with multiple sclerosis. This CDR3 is CASSQEFQGREQPQHF. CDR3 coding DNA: TGCGCCAGCAGCCAAGAGTTTCAGGGGCGGGAGCAGCCCCAGCATTTT.